The rows below give T cell receptor beta chains drawn from one sample of a study of T cell responses to AZD1222 COVID-19 vaccine. The protocol was immunoSEQ multiplex PCR, while the TCRdb copy is restricted to in-frame clones and leaves out a portion. The sample consists of 150,000 or so clones, 85% to 95% of them appearing once. This specimen was peripheral blood, taken on day 0 of AZD1222 vaccination. Receptors were obtained from an adult in good health. Each CDR3 is given with its conserved first and last residue. The order of the fields is V gene, D gene, clone size, J gene, CDR3 protein, CDR3 DNA. The D gene is left open where the match is weak. Size values are once, few and many counts, or a class for expanded clones, and some rows have none.

>TRBV7-9|TRBD1|.|TRBJ1-4
CASSPRQDRGGEKLFF
TGTGCCAGCAGCCCCCGCCAAGACAGGGGTGGTGAAAAACTGTTTTTT
>TRBV30|.|.|TRBJ2-1
CAWSVGGFNEQFF
TGTGCCTGGAGTGTTGGGGGATTCAATGAGCAGTTCTTC
>TRBV4-3|TRBD1|.|TRBJ1-6
CASSEGGVLYNSPLHF
TGCGCCAGCAGCGAAGGGGGCGTACTCTATAATTCACCCCTCCACTTT
>TRBV7-8|.|.|TRBJ1-1
CASSPAGDPAEAFF
TGTGCCAGCAGCCCCGCGGGGGACCCCGCTGAAGCTTTCTTT
>TRBV3-1/TRBV3-2|.|.|TRBJ1-3
CASSQELGRNTIYF
TGTGCCAGCAGCCAAGAACTGGGGAGAAACACCATATATTTT
>TRBV10-3|.|.|TRBJ1-2
CAISEQRINYGYTF
TGTGCCATCAGTGAGCAGCGTATTAACTATGGCTACACCTTC
>TRBV2|.|few|TRBJ1-4
CASSERNEKLFF
TGTGCCAGCAGTGAGCGGAATGAAAAACTGTTTTTT
>TRBV12-5|.|.|TRBJ2-7
CASGLQQASYEQYF
TGTGCTAGTGGTTTGCAGCAGGCCTCCTACGAGCAGTACTTC
>TRBV18|TRBD1|.|TRBJ1-2
CASSPRTGDGYTF
TGTGCCAGCTCACCAAGGACAGGAGATGGCTACACCTTC
>TRBV19|TRBD2|.|TRBJ2-7
CASSILAGGTYEQYF
TGTGCCAGTAGTATTTTAGCGGGGGGAACCTACGAGCAGTACTTC
>TRBV6-5|TRBD1|.|TRBJ1-2
CASSRDSNYGYTF
TGTGCCAGCAGCCGGGACAGTAACTATGGCTACACCTTC
>TRBV5-4|TRBD2|.|TRBJ2-1
CASSSKGTNNEQFF
TGTGCCAGCAGCTCGAAGGGGACTAACAATGAGCAGTTCTTC
>TRBV6-5|.|.|TRBJ2-3
CASSYSAGSSGNTQYF
TGTGCCAGCAGTTACTCGGCGGGCTCATCCGGAAATACGCAGTATTTT
>TRBV19|TRBD2|.|TRBJ2-3
CASSLGGVVTDTQYF
TGTGCCAGTAGTCTTGGGGGGGTCGTCACAGATACGCAGTATTTT
>TRBV3-1/TRBV3-2|.|once|TRBJ1-3
CASSQDGRPGNTIYF
TGTGCCAGCAGCCAAGATGGCAGGCCTGGAAACACCATATATTTT
>TRBV10-1|.|few|TRBJ2-7
CASSEGEQYF
TGCGCCAGCAGTGAGGGCGAGCAGTACTTC
>TRBV4-3|TRBD1|.|TRBJ1-4
CASSQAYRGGNEKLFF
TGCGCCAGCAGCCAAGCCTACAGGGGAGGAAATGAAAAACTGTTTTTT
>TRBV10-3|.|.|TRBJ1-1
CAISRGALNTEAFF
TGTGCCATCAGCAGAGGGGCCCTAAACACTGAAGCTTTCTTT
>TRBV28|.|.|TRBJ1-2
CASSLRRSYTF
TGTGCCAGCAGTTTAAGGAGAAGCTACACCTTC
>TRBV11-2|.|.|TRBJ1-5
CAKSGTRGNQPQHF
TGTGCCAAATCCGGGACGAGGGGCAATCAGCCCCAGCATTTT
>TRBV5-1|.|.|TRBJ2-7
CASSWDSYEQYF
TGCGCCAGCAGTTGGGACTCCTACGAGCAGTACTTC
>TRBV27|.|.|TRBJ2-3
CASSLLGSADTQYF
TGTGCCAGCAGTTTACTAGGATCGGCAGATACGCAGTATTTT
>TRBV10-3|.|.|TRBJ1-1
CAISLQWNTEAFF
TGTGCCATCAGCCTTCAATGGAACACTGAAGCTTTCTTT
>TRBV29-1|.|.|TRBJ1-4
CSVDVTIGQYEKLFF
TGCAGCGTTGATGTTACAATCGGACAGTATGAAAAACTGTTTTTT
>TRBV7-8|.|.|TRBJ1-1
CASSFGGDTEAFF
TGTGCCAGCAGCTTCGGCGGAGACACTGAAGCTTTCTTT
>TRBV27|.|.|TRBJ2-1
CASSLSMLDNEQFF
TGTGCCAGCAGTTTATCGATGCTCGACAATGAGCAGTTCTTC
>TRBV30|.|few|TRBJ1-5
CAWSKFRALGPQPQHF
TGTGCCTGGAGCAAATTCCGGGCCCTCGGCCCTCAGCCCCAGCATTTT
>TRBV6-5|.|.|TRBJ1-1
CASSYSGTVDTEAFF
TGTGCCAGCAGTTACTCAGGAACAGTTGACACTGAAGCTTTCTTT
>TRBV11-2|.|once|TRBJ2-7
CASSLGRVSYEQYF
TGTGCCAGCAGCTTAGGCCGGGTGTCCTACGAGCAGTACTTC
>TRBV5-4|.|.|TRBJ1-4
CASSLGTDEKLFF
TGTGCCAGCAGCTTGGGGACGGATGAAAAACTGTTTTTT
>TRBV19|.|.|TRBJ2-3
CASSTRSPWEGARGTQYF
TGTGCCAGTAGTACCCGATCCCCGTGGGAGGGGGCAAGGGGTACGCAGTATTTT
>TRBV9|TRBD1|.|TRBJ1-6
CASSIRRDRDNSPLHF
TGTGCCAGCAGCATCCGTCGGGACAGGGATAATTCACCCCTCCACTTT
>TRBV7-2|.|once|TRBJ2-3
CASSSTDTQYF
TGTGCCAGCAGTAGCACAGATACGCAGTATTTT